Sequencing of this T cell receptor beta chain was carried out in a study of neurological immune-mediated disorders. General observations from the study: Private repertoires in all groups were suggested by the finding that expanded clones across subjects shared no CDR3 amino acid sequences.

This clonotype was found many times. Its target is not known. TCRdb itself ran the 5' RACE reads through MiXCR, one entry per CDR3 protein. Of approximately 43,000 distinct CDR3 sequences in the sample, 2.5% were seen once. The CDR3 is made up of 13 amino acids. V lost 4 bases to trimming and J lost 2 bases; unmatched junction nucleotides: 1. Germline values: CDR1 SEHNR, CDR2 FQNEAQ (reference sequence). The source is a man aged 30-40 years with multiple sclerosis. The material sequenced was PBMCs. The chain uses TRBV7-9 and TRBJ2-7; 8 bases agree with TRBD1. Here the CDR3 reads CASSSTGAYEQYF. DNA for the CDR3: TGTGCCAGCAGCTCGACAGGGGCCTACGAGCAGTACTTC.